This TCR beta chain was observed in a study of neurological immune-mediated disorders. The sample holds a few counts of this clonotype. The antigen is undetermined. General study findings and limits: The greatest degree of TCR clonal expansion was observed in HTLV-1-associated myelopathy, with the lowest in multiple sclerosis, below that of healthy controls.

Per the germline V gene, CDR1 is SEHNR and CDR2 is FQNEAQ (reference sequence). The CDR3 has 14 amino acids. Trimming took 5 bases from V and 5 from J; bases not matched to a gene: 6. By 5'RACE with 10-nucleotide random UMIs, the cDNA was made. Sequencing runs each yielded over 160 million TCR-beta sequences from 15-18 subjects. Each CDR3 protein gets one entry after TCRdb re-called the 5' RACE reads with MiXCR. Among 49,000 or so distinct CDR3 sequences listed, roughly 17% were seen once. The chain joins TRBV7-9 to TRBJ2-3; 8 nucleotides match TRBD1. The material sequenced was PBMCs. The receptor's source is a man aged 55-75 years in good health. The CDR3 loop is CASSPGGGGDTQYF. The CDR3 nucleotides are TGTGCCAGCAGCCCAGGGGGCGGCGGAGATACGCAGTATTTT.